Following are 4 T cell receptor beta chains from one sample sequenced in a study of control samples from healthy donors and cancer patients (dated by TCRdb to 2019 to 2021). Libraries were constructed by the immunoSEQ multiplex PCR assay. In its TCRdb copy, this immuneACCESS table keeps in-frame sequences only and misses some clones. Where compared with another copy, unresolved V genes explain less than half of these, and the others have no known cause. The sample profile shows about 410,000 clones; roughly 90% of them were found once. Of the sample, around 6.8% falls within the top ten clones. Sequenced: PBMCs. Receptors were obtained from a man in his forties or fifties with head and neck cancer.

CDR3 coding DNA: TGCGCCAGCAGCTTGGCCTACGAGCAGTACTTC. Its protein is CASSLAYEQYF. The rearrangement links TRBV5-1 to TRBJ2-7; D gene uncertain. Trimming removed 0 bases from V and 2 bases from J, with 0 bases in between. The CDR3 loop spans 11 amino acids. The germline CDR1 and CDR2 sequences are SGHRS and YFSETQ.

The CDR3 spells CASSQDRNSYEQYF. CDR3 sequence (DNA): TGCGCCAGCAGCCAAGACCGGAACTCCTACGAGCAGTACTTC. The chain combines TRBV4-1 with TRBJ2-7, with D uncertain. Germline lookup yields CDR1 MGHRA and CDR2 YSYEKL. The CDR3 covers 14 residues. V was shortened by 0 bases and J by 0 bases, with 6 bases between the two germline ends.

The chain joins TRBV28 to TRBJ2-5; D call uncertain. CDR1 and CDR2 from the germline V gene are MDHEN and SYDVKM. The CDR3 is made up of 14 amino acids. With 7 bases removed from V and 5 bases from J, the gap between germline ends came to 17 bases. The CDR3 loop is CASNVAGLRETQYF. The CDR3 DNA is TGTGCCAGCAATGTCGCAGGTCTGAGGGAGACCCAGTACTTC.

The CDR3 DNA reads TGTGCCAGCAGCTTATGGGTATTGGGCGGCACAGATACGCAGTATTTT. The encoded protein is CASSLWVLGGTDTQYF. The chain joins TRBV7-3 to TRBJ2-3; D is uncertain. The CDR3 is 16 amino acids. Germline CDR1 SGHTA, CDR2 FQGTGA. The V and J ends lost 2 bases and 1 base respectively, with 13 bases between them.